The present T cell receptor (beta chain) was sequenced within a study of cytomegalovirus exposure and HLA in healthy donors. Study results and limitations: Some TCR beta chains (more than 150 of them) were listed as cytomegalovirus-associated.

The PCR made use of 60 Vbeta and 13 Jbeta primers. Assay: immunoSEQ multiplex PCR; the TCRdb copy retains only in-frame clones and omits some. The sample has around 210,000 clones; about 77% are singletons. Points on this clone: Its antigen is not identified.

This CDR3 comprises 15 residues. After removal of 4 bases from V and 5 bases from J, the junction contained 5 bases not matched to a gene. CDR1 is SGHNT, CDR2 YYREEE, per germline (reference sequence). This receptor was obtained from a woman aged 25 to 39 in good health and CMV-seronegative. The sequenced sample consisted of PBMCs. The V call is TRBV5-4, the J call TRBJ2-2; 10 bases align to TRBD1. This CDR3 reads CASSPGTGVTGELFF. The CDR3 region has the DNA TGTGCCAGCAGCCCCGGGACAGGGGTTACCGGGGAGCTGTTTTTT.